The next 13 T cell receptor beta chains were all read from a single sample in a study of blood T cell repertoires in COVID-19. Assay: immunoSEQ multiplex PCR; the TCRdb copy retains only in-frame clones and omits some. The sample includes approximately 170,000 clones, about 89% of them seen just once. Sequenced: peripheral blood. The receptors come from a man in his late teens or twenties who had recovered from COVID-19.

The rearrangement links TRBV5-6 to TRBJ2-5; TRBD2 might be the D (6 bases). Germline CDR1 and CDR2: SGHDT and YYEEEE. CDR3 size: 15 residues. Trimming left V 2 bases short and J 0 bases short, with 11 bases between. The chain's CDR3 is CASSFVAVYQETQYF. CDR3 bases: TGTGCCAGCAGCTTTGTAGCGGTGTACCAAGAGACCCAGTACTTC.

This chain joins TRBV28 and TRBJ1-2; a weak D match, TRBD1 (6 bases). The V gene lost 2 bases and the J gene lost 4 bases, with 11 bases spanning the gap. The CDR3 loop spans 14 amino acids. The germline V gene encodes CDR1 MDHEN and CDR2 SYDVKM. The CDR3 DNA reads TGTGCCAGCAGTTTAGGGGGGGCGACCTATGGCTACACCTTC. Translated: CASSLGGATYGYTF.

The V and J genes are TRBV18 and TRBJ1-1; D remains ambiguous. The V gene's germline CDR1 is KGHSH and CDR2 LQKENI. This CDR3 spans 14 amino acids. V lost 6 bases, J lost 4 bases, and 15 bases lay in between. The CDR3 bases are TGTGCCAGCTCTTTCCGGGGTGGACCCACTGAAGCTTTCTTT. It yields the protein CASSFRGGPTEAFF.

The chain is built from TRBV12-5 and TRBJ1-4, with D possibly being TRBD1 (6 bases). Germline V gene data show CDR1 as LGHNT and CDR2 as FRNRAP. The CDR3 has 13 residues. V lost 3 bases to trimming and J lost 14 bases, with 16 bases between them. In DNA, the CDR3 is TGTGCTAGTGGTTTAGAAGGACAGTCGGCGCTGTTTTTT. Its protein product is CASGLEGQSALFF.

J is TRBJ1-2 and V is TRBV29-1; a weak D match, TRBD1 (5 bases). This CDR3 has 13 amino acids. Germline CDR1 is SQVTM and CDR2 is ANQGSEA. The V end was cut by 4 bases, the J end by 0 bases, with 9 bases between. The CDR3 loop reads CSVGGLPNYGYTF. The CDR3 region has the DNA TGCAGCGTTGGGGGCCTCCCTAACTATGGCTACACCTTC.

The rearrangement uses TRBV18 and TRBJ2-7; D perhaps matches TRBD1 (6 bases). From germline, CDR1 is KGHSH and CDR2 LQKENI. The length of the CDR3 is 14 residues. V lost 2 bases to trimming and J lost 1 base, with 9 bases between them. DNA for the CDR3: TGTGCCAGCTCACCAGCCGGGACATCCTACGAGCAGTACTTC. The encoded protein is CASSPAGTSYEQYF.

J is TRBJ2-5 and V is TRBV7-2; 7 bases match TRBD2. After removal of 4 bases from V and 4 bases from J, the junction contained 6 bases not matched to a gene. The CDR3 is 14 amino acids. Germline V gives CDR1 SGHTA, CDR2 FQGNSA. This CDR3 reads CASSSRGGPETQYF. Written as DNA, the CDR3 is TGTGCCAGCAGCTCCCGGGGAGGGCCAGAGACCCAGTACTTC.

This chain connects TRBV2 to TRBJ1-5, with D uncertain. This CDR3 is built from 16 residues. V was shortened by 1 base and J by 2 bases, with 12 bases between the two germline ends. The germline gives CDR1 SNHLY, CDR2 FYNNEI. The DNA for the CDR3 is TGTGCCAGCAGTGAAGGAGCGGTTCTCGGCAATCAGCCCCAGCATTTT. It codes for CASSEGAVLGNQPQHF. Full variable domain (outside the CDR3, taken from reference TRBV2 and TRBJ1-5): EPEVTQTPSHQVTQMGQEVILRCVPISNHLYFYWYRQILGQKVEFLVSFYNNEISEKSEIFDDQFSVERPDGSNFTLKIRSTKLEDSAMYFCASSEGAVLGNQPQHFGDGTRLSIL.

This clone showed up just once. The chain combines TRBV27 with TRBJ1-2; 7 bases are shared with TRBD1. Losses at the gene ends were 4 bases for V and 7 bases for J; bases not matched to a gene: 18. CDR3 length: 17 amino acids. Per germline, CDR1 MNHEY and CDR2 SMNVEV (reference sequence). CDR3 in amino acids: CASSSVETGSVRAGYTF. DNA for the CDR3: TGTGCCAGCAGTTCTGTTGAGACAGGGTCCGTAAGAGCTGGCTACACCTTC.

V usage is TRBV6-1 and J usage is TRBJ2-1, with 9 bases identical to TRBD2. The CDR3 runs to 17 residues. Per the germline V gene, CDR1 is MNHNS and CDR2 is SASEGT. V lost 0 bases, J lost 0 bases, and 3 bases stayed unmatched. The CDR3 sequence is CASSEAAGGGSYNEQFF. CDR3 nucleotides: TGTGCCAGCAGTGAAGCGGCGGGAGGGGGCTCCTACAATGAGCAGTTCTTC.

The V gene is TRBV10-3, the J gene TRBJ2-6, with a weak D call TRBD2 (5 bases). V gave up 5 bases and J gave up 0 bases, with 11 bases separating them. This CDR3 spans 16 amino acids. Per germline, CDR1 ENHRY and CDR2 SYGVKD. CDR3 amino acids: CAISKEGFSGANVLTF. CDR3 in DNA: TGTGCCATCAGTAAAGAGGGTTTCTCTGGGGCCAACGTCCTGACTTTC.

The chain carries TRBV14 and TRBJ2-1, with 9 bases matching TRBD2. Germline V gene lookup returns CDR1 SGHDN and CDR2 FVKESK. Trimming took 3 bases from V and 4 from J; bases not matched to a gene: 7. The length of the CDR3 is 16 residues. The CDR3 loop reads CASSHTLAGPYNEQFF. The CDR3 region has the DNA TGTGCCAGCAGCCACACTCTAGCGGGACCTTACAATGAGCAGTTCTTC.

The J gene is TRBJ1-2, the V gene TRBV7-2; D remains ambiguous. The CDR3 runs to 13 residues. V was trimmed by 1 base and J by 4 bases, leaving 7 bases between them. CDR1 is SGHTA and CDR2 is FQGNSA in the germline V gene. This chain's CDR3 is CASSLDIVYGYTF. Written as DNA, the CDR3 is TGTGCCAGCAGCTTAGACATTGTCTATGGCTACACCTTC.